The 14 T cell receptor beta chains listed next were all sequenced from one sample in a study of OX40 agonist ivuxolimab in advanced cancers. TCRdb's table, derived via immunoSEQ multiplex PCR, lists solely in-frame clones and lacks some. The table lists roughly 48,000 clones, 83% of them singletons. Here the sequenced sample was CD4+ or CD8+ T cells sorted from blood, taken in a trial of the OX40 agonist ivuxolimab. Source of these receptors: an adult with an advanced solid tumor such as melanoma, head and neck, liver or kidney cancer.

The V gene is TRBV5-1, the J gene TRBJ1-1, with unresolved D. The V end lost 2 bases, the J end lost 2 bases, and 10 bases lay between the germline ends. CDR1 is SGHRS and CDR2 is YFSETQ in the germline V gene. This CDR3 is built from 14 residues. The CDR3 DNA reads as TGCGCCAGCAGCTTTAGGGAGAGTAACACTGAAGCTTTCTTT. It translates to CASSFRESNTEAFF.

This clone showed up just a few times. V usage is TRBV6-5 and J usage is TRBJ1-1; the D gene is possibly TRBD1 (5 bases). V shed 9 bases and J shed 5 bases, with 22 bases lying between them. Germline V lookup: CDR1 MNHEY, CDR2 SVGAGI. This CDR3 has 15 amino acids. CDR3 residues: CASRRFRVRSTEAFF. The CDR3 DNA is TGTGCCAGTAGAAGGTTCAGGGTCAGGAGTACTGAAGCTTTCTTT.

This chain connects TRBV11-2 to TRBJ2-7, with 10 bases aligning to TRBD2. Germline V CDR1 and CDR2: SGHAT, FQNNGV. The CDR3 is made up of 16 amino acids. With 7 bases clipped from V and 3 bases from J, the junction kept 12 bases outside the gene matches. The CDR3 region is CASTLIKLAGIYEQYF. The DNA for the CDR3 is TGTGCCAGCACCCTGATCAAACTAGCGGGGATCTACGAGCAGTACTTC.

The chain joins TRBV7-9 to TRBJ2-1; no firm D call. The CDR3 totals 13 residues. V was shortened by 3 bases and J by 3 bases, with 6 bases between the two germline ends. CDR1 and CDR2 from the germline V gene are SEHNR and FQNEAQ (reference sequence). The CDR3 DNA is TGTGCCAGCAGCTTCACCAGCTACAATGAGCAGTTCTTC. Its translation: CASSFTSYNEQFF. Variable domain in full (rest from reference TRBV7-9 and TRBJ2-1): DTGVSQNPRHKITKRGQNVTFRCDPISEHNRLYWYRQTLGQGPEFLTYFQNEAQLEKSRLLSDRFSAERPKGSFSTLEIQRTEQGDSAMYLCASSFTSYNEQFFGPGTRLTVL.

This chain connects TRBV5-1 to TRBJ1-2; perhaps TRBD1 as D (5 bases). CDR3 size: 12 residues. Germline V lookup: CDR1 SGHRS, CDR2 YFSETQ. The CDR3 loop is CAISEGVGGYTF. As DNA, the CDR3 is TGCGCAATCAGCGAAGGGGTAGGAGGCTACACCTTC.

The J gene is TRBJ1-3, the V gene TRBV19, with a possible D match to TRBD1 (5 bases). CDR3 size: 14 residues. CDR1 is LNHDA and CDR2 is SQIVND in the germline V gene (reference sequence). The V end was cut by 5 bases, the J end by 4 bases, with 12 bases between. CDR3 region: CASSPRDRGNTIYF. For the CDR3, the DNA is TGTGCCAGTAGTCCCCGGGACCGCGGAAACACCATATATTTT.

The chain employs TRBV4-3 and TRBJ2-6; no firm D call. The CDR3 covers 16 residues. From germline, CDR1 is LGHNA and CDR2 YSLEER. Trimming cost V 0 bases and J 2 bases, with 8 bases left between them. The CDR3: CASSQDTWAGANVLTF. As DNA, the CDR3 is TGCGCCAGCAGCCAAGATACTTGGGCTGGGGCCAACGTCCTGACTTTC.

The CDR3: CAISVRQDTEAFF. CDR3 nucleotide sequence: TGTGCCATCAGTGTACGACAGGACACTGAAGCTTTCTTT. This rearrangement joins TRBV10-3 to TRBJ1-1; tentative D call: TRBD1 (6 bases). Germline CDR1 ENHRY, CDR2 SYGVKD. Trimming pared 4 bases from V and 3 bases from J, leaving 9 bases between. This CDR3 is built from 13 residues.

The chain links TRBV30 to TRBJ2-3; 9 nucleotides align to TRBD1. Trimming at V came to 4 bases and at J to 2 bases, leaving 13 bases not matched to a gene. The V gene's germline CDR1 is GTSNPN and CDR2 SVGIG (reference sequence). The CDR3 spans 17 residues. CDR3 in amino acids: CAWIPWTGTGITDTQYF. Written as DNA, the CDR3 is TGTGCCTGGATTCCTTGGACCGGGACAGGGATCACAGATACGCAGTATTTT.

In its sample, this clone was seen a few times. The chain combines TRBV29-1 with TRBJ1-4; D gene unclear. This CDR3 contains 12 residues. The germline gives CDR1 SQVTM, CDR2 ANQGSEA. Trimming took off 4 bases at V and 4 bases at J, with 7 bases between the two ends. DNA for the CDR3: TGCAGCGTTGTGGCTGTTAATGAAAAACTGTTTTTT. It translates to CSVVAVNEKLFF.

This clone has just one count. This rearrangement joins TRBV5-1 to TRBJ2-5; a possible D gene is TRBD2 (5 bases). The V and J ends lost 2 bases and 3 bases respectively, with 5 bases between them. Germline lookup yields CDR1 SGHRS and CDR2 YFSETQ. This CDR3 region has 12 residues. CDR3: CASSFGEETQYF. The CDR3 DNA sequence: TGCGCCAGCAGCTTCGGGGAAGAGACCCAGTACTTC.

The V and J genes are TRBV19 and TRBJ2-6; TRBD1 agrees at 7 bases. Trimming cost V 4 bases and J 3 bases; bases outside gene matches: 9. There are 17 residues in the CDR3. The V gene's germline CDR1 is LNHDA and CDR2 SQIVND (reference sequence). Here the CDR3 DNA reads TGTGCCAGTAGTAGTCCTTTCCAGGGGGTTGGGGCCAACGTCCTGACTTTC. It specifies CASSSPFQGVGANVLTF.

The chain combines TRBV7-2 with TRBJ1-5, with D hard to call. The germline V gene has CDR1 SGHTA and CDR2 FQGNSA. CDR3 size: 13 residues. Trimming pared 4 bases from V and 0 bases from J, leaving 4 bases between. CDR3 region: CASSSDSNQPQHF. CDR3 nucleotides: TGTGCCAGCAGCTCCGATAGCAATCAGCCCCAGCATTTT.

This rearrangement joins TRBV11-3 to TRBJ2-3; 7 bases match TRBD2. The CDR3 sequence is 17 residues long. Germline loops: CDR1 SGHNT, CDR2 YENEEA. Losses at the gene ends were 4 bases for V and 8 bases for J; bases not matched to a gene: 18. CDR3 sequence reads: CASSSGPAVGPGGTQYF. The CDR3 DNA reads as TGTGCCAGCAGCTCGGGACCGGCTGTAGGACCGGGGGGTACGCAGTATTTT.